This T cell receptor (beta chain) was recovered during a study of T cell clones after liver transplantation. About the study: Samples came from ITN030ST, which attempted immunosuppression withdrawal within 2 years of liver transplantation.

Clones were read by immunoSEQ multiplex PCR, and TCRdb kept only the in-frame ones, dropping some. The repertoire includes tens of thousands of clones, around 70% of them detected once, and about 9.7% sits in the top ten. Findings of the study overall: The donor-reactive repertoire was only partly measurable in a couple of subjects, lacking donor cells.

In the case of this clone: Its antigen is as yet unknown.

Germline loops: CDR1 SGHTA, CDR2 FQGNSA. Germline trimming cut 10 bases from V and 4 bases from J; bases unmatched to any gene: 5. CDR3 length: 13 residues. Sample: CD4+ T cells from blood, taken at the 22-month timepoint. The rearrangement joins TRBV7-2 to TRBJ2-3; 10 positions match TRBD2. This sequence was found in a human patient who received a liver transplant. A subset of T cells may come from the graft donor. This CDR3 reads CATSLAGADTQYF. CDR3 sequence (DNA): TGTGCCACCTCCCTAGCGGGGGCAGATACGCAGTATTTT.